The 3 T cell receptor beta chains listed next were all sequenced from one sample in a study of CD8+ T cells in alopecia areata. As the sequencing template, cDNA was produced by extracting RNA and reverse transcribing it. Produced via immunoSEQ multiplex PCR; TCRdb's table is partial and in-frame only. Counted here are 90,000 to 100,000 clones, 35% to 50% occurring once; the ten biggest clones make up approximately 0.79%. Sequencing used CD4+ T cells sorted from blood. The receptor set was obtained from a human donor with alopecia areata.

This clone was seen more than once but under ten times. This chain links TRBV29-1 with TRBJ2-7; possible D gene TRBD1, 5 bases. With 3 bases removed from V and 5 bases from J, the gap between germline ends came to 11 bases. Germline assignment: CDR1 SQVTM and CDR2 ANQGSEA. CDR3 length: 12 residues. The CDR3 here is CSVDSGYDEQYF. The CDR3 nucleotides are TGCAGCGTTGATTCAGGGTACGACGAGCAGTACTTC.

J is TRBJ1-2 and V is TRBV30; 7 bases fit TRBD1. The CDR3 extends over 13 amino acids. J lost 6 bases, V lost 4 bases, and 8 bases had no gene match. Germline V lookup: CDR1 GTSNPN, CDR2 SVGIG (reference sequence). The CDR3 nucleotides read TGTGCCTGGACCTACAGGGGACTGGATGGCTACACCTTC. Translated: CAWTYRGLDGYTF.

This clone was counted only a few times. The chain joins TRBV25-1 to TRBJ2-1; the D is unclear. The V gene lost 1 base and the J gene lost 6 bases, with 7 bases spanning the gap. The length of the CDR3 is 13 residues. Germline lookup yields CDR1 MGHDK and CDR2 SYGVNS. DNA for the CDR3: TGTGCCAGCAGTGAATGGCTGCCCAATGAGCAGTTCTTC. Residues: CASSEWLPNEQFF.